This entry concerns a single T cell receptor beta chain. As yet, its antigen is unknown. Libraries were prepared by immunoSEQ multiplex PCR; TCRdb keeps only in-frame clonotypes and omits some of them. Counted here are roughly 120,000 clones, roughly 90% occurring once; the ten biggest clones make up around 0.6%. The data stem from a study of a mutant IDH1 vaccine in newly diagnosed glioma. Study-level information: Beginning 4-6 weeks after radiotherapy alone, or with temozolomide cycles, vaccination took place. Among treated patients, approximately 62% were male and around 38% female, and mean age was about 40 years.

The time point was: week 11, during vaccination. Every vaccination contained 300 ug of the mutant IDH1 20-mer peptide and was paired with topical imiquimod. The CDR3 consists of 14 residues. V lost 7 bases to trimming and J lost 5 bases, with 17 bases between them. Germline V gives CDR1 KGHSH, CDR2 LQKENI. This clonotype was sampled from a woman aged 50 to 60 with glioma. This chain links TRBV18 with TRBJ1-1; D might be TRBD1 (5 bases). The sample in question was PBMCs, obtained from a glioma patient whose treatment included an IDH1 peptide vaccine. CDR3 nucleotide sequence: TGTGCCAGCTTATCGGGGCTACATGGGACTGAAGCTTTCTTT. Translated: CASLSGLHGTEAFF.